This is a list of T cell receptor beta chains from one sample in a study of T cells after posttransplantation cyclophosphamide. Method: immunoSEQ multiplex PCR; TCRdb's copy keeps in-frame clones and lacks some. In total the sample includes tens of thousands of clones, none of them seen once. Sequenced: PBMCs. These receptors were obtained from a man over 45 in good health, CMV-negative, and a related stem cell transplant donor. Both conserved end residues are part of each CDR3. D genes are given only for firm matches. Size is stated for part of the rows, as once, few or many counts, or as a class when the clone is expanded.

>many|TRBV28|TRBJ1-2|13|NA
TGTGCCAGCAGTCGGACAGCCAACTATGGCTACACCTTC
CASSRTANYGYTF
>many|TRBV10-3|TRBJ2-7|14|NA
TGTGCCATCAGTGACCCGATGGGGGGCTACGAGCAGTACTTC
CAISDPMGGYEQYF
>many|TRBV2|TRBJ1-5|13|NA
TGTGCCAGCAGTGGGTCGGGATTTCAGCCCCAGCATTTT
CASSGSGFQPQHF
>many|TRBV6-1|TRBJ2-7|12|TRBD1
TGTGCCAGCACCAGGGGGCCCTACGAGCAGTACTTC
CASTRGPYEQYF
>many|TRBV7-9|TRBJ2-6|18|NA
TGTGCCAGCAGCCTTTTACCGGGGGTCCACTCTGGGGCCAACGTCCTGACTTTC
CASSLLPGVHSGANVLTF
>NA|TRBV9|TRBJ2-1|16|TRBD2
TGTGCCAGCAGCGTAGGGACTAGCGGGAGGGATGCTGAGCAGTTCTTC
CASSVGTSGRDAEQFF
>many|TRBV6-5|TRBJ2-7|15|NA
TGTGCCAGCAGTTACTCGATGGTGGGGGGCTACGAGCAGTACTTC
CASSYSMVGGYEQYF
>many|TRBV19|TRBJ1-2|18|TRBD1
TGTGCCAGTACTACCAACAGGGGCCCAATGGGACAGGCATATGGCTACACCTTC
CASTTNRGPMGQAYGYTF
>NA|TRBV2|TRBJ2-7|14|TRBD1
TGTGCCAGCAGTGAGGGGACAGGGTACTACGAGCAGTACTTC
CASSEGTGYYEQYF
>few|TRBV11-2|TRBJ2-1|19|TRBD2
TGTGCCAGCAGGTCCCTGAGGCTAGCGGGGGGCTACTCCTACAATGAGCAGTTCTTC
CASRSLRLAGGYSYNEQFF
>many|TRBV10-2|TRBJ1-3|16|NA
TGCGCCAGCAGTGAGTCGGTCCCAGATACGAGGGACACCATATATTTT
CASSESVPDTRDTIYF
>NA|TRBV6-4|TRBJ2-7|13|TRBD2
TGTGCGAGACGTGGCGGGGGATTCTACGAGCAGTACTTC
CARRGGGFYEQYF
>many|TRBV27|TRBJ2-7|17|TRBD2
TGTGCCAGCAGTTCCTACGGGGCTAGCGGGATATCCTACGAGCAGTACTTC
CASSSYGASGISYEQYF
>many|TRBV11-2|TRBJ2-7|14|TRBD2
TGTGCCAGCAGCTTTAGCGGGAGTGAACACGAGCAGTACTTC
CASSFSGSEHEQYF
>NA|TRBV29-1|TRBJ2-5|14|NA
TGCAGCGTTGGGAGGGTCTCATATGGAGAGACCCAGTACTTC
CSVGRVSYGETQYF
>many|TRBV18|TRBJ2-1|13|NA
TGTGCCAGCTCAAGTACTAGGGACAATGAGCAGTTCTTC
CASSSTRDNEQFF
>many|TRBV5-6|TRBJ2-5|12|NA
TGTGCCAGCAGCTTCCTGCAAGAGACCCAGTACTTC
CASSFLQETQYF
>few|TRBV7-2|TRBJ1-6|12|NA
TGTGCCAGCAGTCGCGATAATTCACCCCTCCACTTT
CASSRDNSPLHF
>many|TRBV9|TRBJ2-5|14|NA
TGTGCCAGCAGCGTTTCAGAAAGACAAGAGACCCAGTACTTC
CASSVSERQETQYF
>many|TRBV7-2|TRBJ1-1|15|NA
TGTGCCAGCAGCTTACGTCGGTTGTTGGACACTGAAGCTTTCTTT
CASSLRRLLDTEAFF
>many|TRBV7-3|TRBJ2-3|16|TRBD2
TGTGCCAGCAGCTGGGGGGTGAGCGGGGGTGTGGAAACGCAGTATTTT
CASSWGVSGGVETQYF
>many|TRBV5-4|TRBJ2-5|14|NA
TGTGCCAGCAGCTTGAGTGGCTTTCAAGAGACCCAGTACTTC
CASSLSGFQETQYF
>many|TRBV5-1|TRBJ1-1|15|TRBD1
TGCGCCAGCAGCTTTTCGGACAGGTTTGAGACTGAAGCTTTCTTT
CASSFSDRFETEAFF
>many|TRBV10-3|TRBJ1-3|14|NA
TGTGCCAGCGGAAGGGGCGCAGAGGGAAACACCATATATTTT
CASGRGAEGNTIYF
>few|TRBV7-9|TRBJ2-7|15|TRBD1
TGTGCCAGCAGCCAACCTCGACAGGGGGCGTACGAGCAGTACTTC
CASSQPRQGAYEQYF
>many|TRBV2|TRBJ2-7|12|NA
TGTGCCAGCGAGGGGGGGGGCCACGAGCAGTACTTC
CASEGGGHEQYF
>NA|TRBV19|TRBJ1-2|15|NA
TGTGCCAGTAGTATAGAACCGACGGGATGGAGGGGCTACACCTTC
CASSIEPTGWRGYTF
>many|TRBV6-5|TRBJ2-3|16|TRBD2
TGTGCCAGCAGTTACTCGCGCGGGGGGAGCGCAGATACGCAGTATTTT
CASSYSRGGSADTQYF
>many|TRBV7-2|TRBJ1-1|14|TRBD1
TGTGCCAGCAGCTTATTGACAGGGGGCACTGAAGCTTTCTTT
CASSLLTGGTEAFF
>many|TRBV7-6|TRBJ2-1|14|NA
TGTGCCAGCAGCTTAGGTGACAAGCTCAATGAGCAGTTCTTC
CASSLGDKLNEQFF
>few|TRBV6-5|TRBJ2-5|13|TRBD2
TGTGCCAGCATTCAGCGGGGGCAAGAGACCCAGTACTTC
CASIQRGQETQYF
>many|TRBV7-5|TRBJ1-2|15|NA
TGTGCCAGAAGCTCATTACAGGGGAAGCACTATGGCTACACCTTC
CARSSLQGKHYGYTF
>many|TRBV9|TRBJ2-1|15|TRBD1
TGTGCCAGCAGCGCACGGACAGGCCGGGCCAATGAGCAGTTCTTC
CASSARTGRANEQFF